The next 8 T cell receptor beta chains were all read from a single sample in a study of CD8+ T cells in alopecia areata. Reverse transcription of extracted RNA yielded cDNA, which provided the sequencing template. Profiled with immunoSEQ multiplex PCR; TCRdb holds only in-frame clones, not every one. The table shows 89,000 or so clones, with just over 50% occurring only once. The material sequenced was NKG2D-high CD8+ T cells sorted from blood. Receptors originate from a human donor with alopecia areata.

The chain combines TRBV5-1 with TRBJ1-4; possible D gene TRBD1, 6 bases. V dropped 8 bases and J dropped 3 bases, with 14 bases sitting between them. Germline assignment: CDR1 SGHRS and CDR2 YFSETQ. The CDR3 is 14 residues long. In nucleotides, the CDR3 is TGCGCCAGTACGGCGGGACATCCTAATGAAAAACTGTTTTTT. It translates to CASTAGHPNEKLFF.

The chain employs TRBV9 and TRBJ2-3; TRBD2 aligns across 9 bases. Germline CDR1 and CDR2: SGDLS and YYNGEE. The J segment lost 4 bases and the V segment lost 3 bases, leaving 12 bases of the junction unmatched. The CDR3 is 17 residues long. The CDR3 coding sequence is TGTGCCAGCAGCGCGGCTAGCGGGGACCTGGGGGCAGATACGCAGTATTTT. This encodes CASSAASGDLGADTQYF.

This clone was counted a few times. The rearrangement links TRBV29-1 to TRBJ2-2; the D gene could be TRBD1 or TRBD2 (5 bases each). In germline, CDR1 is SQVTM, CDR2 ANQGSEA. The V and J ends lost 4 bases and 5 bases respectively, with 11 bases between them. This CDR3 region has 13 residues. The DNA for the CDR3 is TGCAGCGTTGTGGGGACCCAAACCGGGGAGCTGTTTTTT. Protein sequence: CSVVGTQTGELFF.

The V call is TRBV30, the J call TRBJ2-3, with D perhaps matching TRBD2 (6 bases). The germline gives CDR1 GTSNPN, CDR2 SVGIG (reference sequence). The V end lost 6 bases, the J end lost 1 base, and 11 bases lay between the germline ends. This CDR3 is built from 13 residues. Here the CDR3 reads CACTGLRTDTQYF. CDR3 DNA sequence: TGTGCCTGCACGGGACTCCGCACAGATACGCAGTATTTT.

V is TRBV28 and J is TRBJ2-3; TRBD1 agrees at 8 bases. Germline loops: CDR1 MDHEN, CDR2 SYDVKM. The CDR3 runs 14 residues. The junction had 4 bases not matched to a gene; V was cut back by 5 bases and J by 3 bases. CDR3 in amino acids: CASSPRTGTDTQYF. DNA for the CDR3: TGTGCCAGCAGTCCCCGGACAGGGACAGATACGCAGTATTTT.

This clone was detected only a few times. V usage is TRBV6-6 and J usage is TRBJ2-1, with D unresolved. V dropped 10 bases and J dropped 6 bases, with 4 bases sitting between them. The CDR3 length is 9 residues. Per germline, CDR1 MNHNY and CDR2 SVGAGI (reference sequence). The DNA of the CDR3 is TGTGCCATCGGCAATGAGCAGTTCTTC. Amino acids: CAIGNEQFF.

The V gene is TRBV27, the J gene TRBJ2-7; D remains unclear. This CDR3 comprises 12 residues. Germline V lookup: CDR1 MNHEY, CDR2 SMNVEV (reference sequence). Trimming removed 4 bases at V and 0 bases at J, with 4 bases between. The CDR3 is CASSSHSYEQYF. CDR3 coding DNA: TGTGCCAGCAGTTCCCACTCCTACGAGCAGTACTTC.

The chain combines TRBV13 with TRBJ2-5, with no clear D. V gave up 6 bases and J gave up 7 bases, with 12 bases separating them. Germline V CDR1 and CDR2: PRHDT, FYEKMQ (reference sequence). This CDR3 has 12 residues. The CDR3 region has the DNA TGTGCCAGCAGTCCGTCCGGGCGGACCCAGTACTTC. Its translation is CASSPSGRTQYF. The whole variable domain, filled in from reference TRBV13 and TRBJ2-5, reads AAGVIQSPRHLIKEKRETATLKCYPIPRHDTVYWYQQGPGQDPQFLISFYEKMQSDKGSIPDRFSAQQFSDYHSELNMSSLELGDSALYFCASSPSGRTQYFGPGTRLLVL.